This T cell receptor beta chain was found in a study of blood T cell repertoires in COVID-19. The CDR3 length is 13 residues. Looked up from germline, CDR1 is SNHLY and CDR2 is FYNNEI. Trimming shortened V by 5 bases and J by 5 bases, and 12 bases separated the two germline ends. This table comes from immunoSEQ multiplex PCR, and its TCRdb copy is limited to in-frame clones, with some not included. The sample yields approximately 390,000 clones, almost 90% seen once. J is TRBJ1-2 and V is TRBV2; weak D call: TRBD1 (6 bases). The sequence came from a man in his late teens or twenties with active or convalescent COVID-19. The sample was peripheral blood. CDR3 sequence: CASSPRTDYGYTF. The CDR3 DNA reads as TGTGCCAGCAGTCCGAGGACAGATTATGGCTACACCTTC.